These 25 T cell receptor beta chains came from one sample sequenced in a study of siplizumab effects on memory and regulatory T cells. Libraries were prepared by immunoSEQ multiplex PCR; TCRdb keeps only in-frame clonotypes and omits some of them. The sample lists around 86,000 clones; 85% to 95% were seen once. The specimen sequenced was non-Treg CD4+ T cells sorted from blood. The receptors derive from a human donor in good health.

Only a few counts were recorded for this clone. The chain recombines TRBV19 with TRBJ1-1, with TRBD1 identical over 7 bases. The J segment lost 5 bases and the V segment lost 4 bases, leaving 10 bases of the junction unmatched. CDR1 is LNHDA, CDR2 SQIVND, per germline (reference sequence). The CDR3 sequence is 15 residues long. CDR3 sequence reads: CASSTPLAGGTEAFF. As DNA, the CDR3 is TGTGCCAGTAGTACGCCCCTGGCAGGGGGAACTGAAGCTTTCTTT.

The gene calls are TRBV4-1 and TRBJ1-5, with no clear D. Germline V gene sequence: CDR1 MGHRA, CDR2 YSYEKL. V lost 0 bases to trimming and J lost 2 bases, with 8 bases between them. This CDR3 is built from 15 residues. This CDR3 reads CASSQDRRGNQPQHF. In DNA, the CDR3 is TGCGCCAGCAGCCAAGATCGCCGAGGCAATCAGCCCCAGCATTTT.

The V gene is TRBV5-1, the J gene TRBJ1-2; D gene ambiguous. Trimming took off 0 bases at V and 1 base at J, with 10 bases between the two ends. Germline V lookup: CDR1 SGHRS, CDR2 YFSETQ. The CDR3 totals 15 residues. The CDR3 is CASSLDVSGNYGYTF. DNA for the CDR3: TGCGCCAGCAGCTTGGATGTCTCGGGTAACTATGGCTACACCTTC.

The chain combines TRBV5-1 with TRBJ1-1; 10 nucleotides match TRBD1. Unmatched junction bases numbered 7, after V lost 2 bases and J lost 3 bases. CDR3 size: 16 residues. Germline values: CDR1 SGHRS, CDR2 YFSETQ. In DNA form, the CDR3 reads TGCGCCAGCAGCTTTGGACAGGGGGGTTCGGACACTGAAGCTTTCTTT. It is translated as CASSFGQGGSDTEAFF.

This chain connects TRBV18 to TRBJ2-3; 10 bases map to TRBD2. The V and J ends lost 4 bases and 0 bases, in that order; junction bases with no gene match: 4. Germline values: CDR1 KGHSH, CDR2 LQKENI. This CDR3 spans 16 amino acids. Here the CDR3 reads CASSLQTSGSTDTQYF. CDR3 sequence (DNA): TGTGCCAGCTCACTCCAGACTAGCGGGAGCACAGATACGCAGTATTTT.

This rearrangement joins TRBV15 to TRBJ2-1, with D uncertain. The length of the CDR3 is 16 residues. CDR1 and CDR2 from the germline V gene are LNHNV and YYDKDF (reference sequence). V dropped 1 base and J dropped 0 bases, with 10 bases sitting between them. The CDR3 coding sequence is TGTGCCACCAGCAGAGTAAGCTTCCCCTCCTACAATGAGCAGTTCTTC. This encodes CATSRVSFPSYNEQFF.

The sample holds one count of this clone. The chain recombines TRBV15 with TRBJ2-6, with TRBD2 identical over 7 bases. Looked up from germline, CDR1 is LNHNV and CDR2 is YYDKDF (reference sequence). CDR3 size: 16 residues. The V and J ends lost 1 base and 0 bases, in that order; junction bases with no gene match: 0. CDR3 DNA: TGTGCCACCAGCAGAGGGGAGGGCTCTGGGGCCAACGTCCTGACTTTC. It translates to CATSRGEGSGANVLTF.

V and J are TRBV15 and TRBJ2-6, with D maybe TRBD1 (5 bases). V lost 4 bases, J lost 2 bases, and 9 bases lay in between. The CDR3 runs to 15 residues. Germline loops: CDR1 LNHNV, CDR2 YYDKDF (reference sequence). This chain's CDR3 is CATSTSRAGANVLTF. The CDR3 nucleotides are TGTGCCACCAGCACTTCCAGGGCTGGGGCCAACGTCCTGACTTTC.

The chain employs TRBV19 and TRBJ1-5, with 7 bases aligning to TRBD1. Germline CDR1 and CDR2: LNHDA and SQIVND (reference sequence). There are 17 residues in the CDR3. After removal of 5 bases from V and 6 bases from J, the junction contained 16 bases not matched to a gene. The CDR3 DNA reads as TGTGCCAGTAGTCCACGGACAGGCTCTAACTTGGGTCAGCCCCAGCATTTT. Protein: CASSPRTGSNLGQPQHF.

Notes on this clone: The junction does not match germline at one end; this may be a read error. The CDR3 sequence is CASSVDRGYGYTF. The DNA of the CDR3 is TGTGCCAGCAGCGTAGACAGGGGCTATGGCTACACCTTC. J is TRBJ1-2 and V is TRBV11-2, with 8 bases fitting TRBD1. Germline lookup yields CDR1 SGHAT and CDR2 FQNNGV. This CDR3 has 13 amino acids.

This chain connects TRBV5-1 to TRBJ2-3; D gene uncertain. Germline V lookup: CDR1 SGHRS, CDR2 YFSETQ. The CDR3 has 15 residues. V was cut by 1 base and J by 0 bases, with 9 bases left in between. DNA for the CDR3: TGCGCCAGCAGCTTGACTCGAACTAGCACAGATACGCAGTATTTT. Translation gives CASSLTRTSTDTQYF.

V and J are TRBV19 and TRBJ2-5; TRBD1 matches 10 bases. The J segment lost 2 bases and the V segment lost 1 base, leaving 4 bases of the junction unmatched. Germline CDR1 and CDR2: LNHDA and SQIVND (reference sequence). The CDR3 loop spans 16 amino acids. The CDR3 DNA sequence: TGTGCCAGTAGTATAGGTTCGGGACAGGGGCAAGAGACCCAGTACTTC. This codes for CASSIGSGQGQETQYF.

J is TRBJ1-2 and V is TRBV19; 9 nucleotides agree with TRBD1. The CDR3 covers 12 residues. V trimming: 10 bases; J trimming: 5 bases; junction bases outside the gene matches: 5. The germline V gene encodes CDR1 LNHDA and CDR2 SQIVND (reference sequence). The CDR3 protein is CATGQGIYGYTF. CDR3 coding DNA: TGTGCCACTGGACAGGGGATTTATGGCTACACCTTC. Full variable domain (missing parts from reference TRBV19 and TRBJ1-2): DGGITQSPKYLFRKEGQNVTLSCEQNLNHDAMYWYRQDPGQGLRLIYYSQIVNDFQKGDIAEGYSVSREKKESFPLTVTSAQKNPTAFYLCATGQGIYGYTFGSGTRLTVV.

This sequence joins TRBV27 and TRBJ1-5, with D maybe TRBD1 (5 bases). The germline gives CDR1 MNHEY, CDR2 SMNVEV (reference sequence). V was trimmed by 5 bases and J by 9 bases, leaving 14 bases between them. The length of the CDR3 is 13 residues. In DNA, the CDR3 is TGTGCCAGCAGTCTCGGGGGGGAATGGCCCCAGCATTTT. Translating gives CASSLGGEWPQHF.

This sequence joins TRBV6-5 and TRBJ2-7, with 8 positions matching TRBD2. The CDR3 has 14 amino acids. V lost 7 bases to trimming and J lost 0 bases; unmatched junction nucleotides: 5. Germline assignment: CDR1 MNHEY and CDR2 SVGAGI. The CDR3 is CASNHGGASYEQYF. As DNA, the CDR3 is TGTGCCAGCAACCACGGGGGGGCCTCCTACGAGCAGTACTTC.

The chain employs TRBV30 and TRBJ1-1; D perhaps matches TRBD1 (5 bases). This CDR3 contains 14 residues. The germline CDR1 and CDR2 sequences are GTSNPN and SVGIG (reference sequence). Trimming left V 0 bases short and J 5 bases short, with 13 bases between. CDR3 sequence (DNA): TGTGCCTGGAGTGTTAGTGTTAGGGGAACTGAAGCTTTCTTT. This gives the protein CAWSVSVRGTEAFF.

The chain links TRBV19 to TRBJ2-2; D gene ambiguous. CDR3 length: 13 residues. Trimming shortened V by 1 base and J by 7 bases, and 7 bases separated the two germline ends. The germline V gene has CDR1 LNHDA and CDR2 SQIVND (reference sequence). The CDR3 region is CASSIGLYGELFF. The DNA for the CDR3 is TGTGCCAGTAGTATAGGGCTCTACGGGGAGCTGTTTTTT.

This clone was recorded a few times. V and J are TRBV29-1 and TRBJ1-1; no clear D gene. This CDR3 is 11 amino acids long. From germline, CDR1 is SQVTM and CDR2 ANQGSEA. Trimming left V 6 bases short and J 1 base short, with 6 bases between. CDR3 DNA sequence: TGCAGCGTAGACGGGAACACTGAAGCTTTCTTT. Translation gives CSVDGNTEAFF.

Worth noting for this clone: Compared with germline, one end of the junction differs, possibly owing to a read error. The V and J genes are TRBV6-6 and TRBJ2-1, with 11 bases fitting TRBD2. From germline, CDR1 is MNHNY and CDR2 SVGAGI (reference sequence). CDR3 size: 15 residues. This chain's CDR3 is CASRPSGRSSNEQFF. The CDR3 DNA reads TGTGCCAGCAGGCCTAGCGGGAGGTCCTCCAATGAGCAGTTCTTC.

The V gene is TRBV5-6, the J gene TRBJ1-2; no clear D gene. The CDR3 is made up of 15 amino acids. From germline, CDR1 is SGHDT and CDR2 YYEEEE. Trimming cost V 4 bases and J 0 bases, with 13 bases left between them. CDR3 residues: CASSLFGGSNYGYTF. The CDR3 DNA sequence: TGTGCCAGCAGCCTCTTTGGCGGATCTAACTATGGCTACACCTTC.

Here the CDR3 DNA reads TGTGCCAGTAATTGGAGGGACGGCTATGGCTACACCTTC. Translated: CASNWRDGYGYTF. The chain carries TRBV19 and TRBJ1-2; D perhaps matches TRBD1 (5 bases). Germline V gives CDR1 LNHDA, CDR2 SQIVND (reference sequence). The CDR3 loop spans 13 amino acids. The V gene lost 7 bases and the J gene lost 4 bases, with 13 bases spanning the gap.

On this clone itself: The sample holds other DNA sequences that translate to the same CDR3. The CDR3 nucleotides read TGTGCCAGCAGTGTTGGAGGGAGTAATGAAAAACTGTTTTTT. This codes for CASSVGGSNEKLFF. The genes are TRBV6-1 and TRBJ1-4; no firm D call. The CDR3 sequence is 14 residues long. Per the germline V gene, CDR1 is MNHNS and CDR2 is SASEGT. V was trimmed by 4 bases and J by 4 bases, leaving 10 bases between them.

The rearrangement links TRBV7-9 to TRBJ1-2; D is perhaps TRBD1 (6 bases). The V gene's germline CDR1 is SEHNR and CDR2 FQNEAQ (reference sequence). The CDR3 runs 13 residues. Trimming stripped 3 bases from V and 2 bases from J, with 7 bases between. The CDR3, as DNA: TGTGCCAGCAGCTTCGGACAGAACTATGGCTACACCTTC. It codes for CASSFGQNYGYTF.

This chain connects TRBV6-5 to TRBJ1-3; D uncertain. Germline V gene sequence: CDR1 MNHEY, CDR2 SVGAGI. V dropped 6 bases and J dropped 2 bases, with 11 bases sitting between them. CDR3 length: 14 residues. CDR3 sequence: CASSPVGPGNTIYF. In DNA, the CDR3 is TGTGCCAGCAGCCCCGTGGGTCCTGGAAACACCATATATTTT.

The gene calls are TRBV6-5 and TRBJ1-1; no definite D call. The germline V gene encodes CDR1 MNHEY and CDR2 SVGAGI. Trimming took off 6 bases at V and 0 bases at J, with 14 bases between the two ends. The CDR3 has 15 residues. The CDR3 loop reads CASSPRPAMNTEAFF. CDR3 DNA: TGTGCCAGCAGCCCAAGACCCGCCATGAACACTGAAGCTTTCTTT.